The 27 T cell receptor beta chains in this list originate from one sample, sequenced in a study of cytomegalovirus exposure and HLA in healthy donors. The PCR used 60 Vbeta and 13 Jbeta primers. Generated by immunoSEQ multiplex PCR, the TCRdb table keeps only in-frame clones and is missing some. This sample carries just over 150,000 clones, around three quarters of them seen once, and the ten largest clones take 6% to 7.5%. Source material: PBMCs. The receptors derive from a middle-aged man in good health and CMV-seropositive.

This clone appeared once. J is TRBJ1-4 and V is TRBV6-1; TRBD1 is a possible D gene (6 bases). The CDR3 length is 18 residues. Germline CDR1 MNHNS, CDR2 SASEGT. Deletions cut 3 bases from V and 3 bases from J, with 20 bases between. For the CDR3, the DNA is TGTGCCAGCAGTGATCCTCCGAACAGGGTGAGGGCTAATGAAAAACTGTTTTTT. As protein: CASSDPPNRVRANEKLFF.

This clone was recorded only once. CDR3 sequence (DNA): TGTGCCAGTACCCGACTGTCTGGTGAAAAACTGTTTTTT. It is translated as CASTRLSGEKLFF. The chain recombines TRBV19 with TRBJ1-4; unclear D gene. The germline V and J ends were trimmed by 7 bases and 7 bases, with 13 bases remaining between them. CDR1 and CDR2 from the germline V gene are LNHDA and SQIVND (reference sequence). The CDR3 is 13 residues long.

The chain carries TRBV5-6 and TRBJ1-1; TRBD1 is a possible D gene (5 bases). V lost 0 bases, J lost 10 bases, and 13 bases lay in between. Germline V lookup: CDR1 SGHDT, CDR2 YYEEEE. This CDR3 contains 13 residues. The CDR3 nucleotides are TGTGCCAGCAGCTTGGCCGACGGGGGGGGAGCTTTCTTT. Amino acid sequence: CASSLADGGGAFF.

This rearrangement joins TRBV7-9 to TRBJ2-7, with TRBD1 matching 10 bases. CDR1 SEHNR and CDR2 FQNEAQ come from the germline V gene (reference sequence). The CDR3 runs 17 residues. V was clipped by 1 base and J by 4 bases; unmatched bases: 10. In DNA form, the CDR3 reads TGTGCCAGCAGCTTAGAGTTCGGGGACAGGGGTCCATACGAGCAGTACTTC. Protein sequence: CASSLEFGDRGPYEQYF. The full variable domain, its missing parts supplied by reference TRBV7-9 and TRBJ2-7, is DTGVSQNPRHKITKRGQNVTFRCDPISEHNRLYWYRQTLGQGPEFLTYFQNEAQLEKSRLLSDRFSAERPKGSFSTLEIQRTEQGDSAMYLCASSLEFGDRGPYEQYFGPGTRLTVT.

This CDR3 reads CASSLTSGVYEQYF. The CDR3 DNA is TGCGCCAGCAGCCTTACTAGCGGGGTGTACGAGCAGTACTTC. V and J are TRBV5-1 and TRBJ2-7; TRBD2 matches at 10 bases. The trim removed 4 bases at V and 4 bases at J, leaving 5 bases unmatched. The germline V gene has CDR1 SGHRS and CDR2 YFSETQ. CDR3 size: 14 residues.

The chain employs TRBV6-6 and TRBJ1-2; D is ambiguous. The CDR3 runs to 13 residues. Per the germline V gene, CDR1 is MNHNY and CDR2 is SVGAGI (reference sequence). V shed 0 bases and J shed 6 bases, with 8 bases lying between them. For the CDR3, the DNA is TGTGCCAGCAGTTACTCCTGGCAGGATGGCTACACCTTC. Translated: CASSYSWQDGYTF.

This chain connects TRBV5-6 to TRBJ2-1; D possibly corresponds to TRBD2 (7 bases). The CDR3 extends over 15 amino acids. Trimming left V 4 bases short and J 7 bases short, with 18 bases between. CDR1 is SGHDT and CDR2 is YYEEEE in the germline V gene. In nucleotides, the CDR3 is TGTGCCAGCAGCAGCTGGGGGGGCTTGGGGAATGAGCAGTTCTTC. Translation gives CASSSWGGLGNEQFF.

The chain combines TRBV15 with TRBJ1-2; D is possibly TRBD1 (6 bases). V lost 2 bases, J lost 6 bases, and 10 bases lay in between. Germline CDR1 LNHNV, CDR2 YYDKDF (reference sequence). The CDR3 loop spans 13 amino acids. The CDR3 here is CATSRQGRDGYTF. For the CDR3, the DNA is TGTGCCACCAGCAGACAGGGGAGGGATGGCTACACCTTC.

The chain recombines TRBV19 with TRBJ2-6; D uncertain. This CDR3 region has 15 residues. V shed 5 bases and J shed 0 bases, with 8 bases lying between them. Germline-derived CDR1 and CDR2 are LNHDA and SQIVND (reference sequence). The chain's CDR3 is CASSLAISGANVLTF. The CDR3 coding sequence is TGTGCCAGTAGTCTCGCTATCTCTGGGGCCAACGTCCTGACTTTC.

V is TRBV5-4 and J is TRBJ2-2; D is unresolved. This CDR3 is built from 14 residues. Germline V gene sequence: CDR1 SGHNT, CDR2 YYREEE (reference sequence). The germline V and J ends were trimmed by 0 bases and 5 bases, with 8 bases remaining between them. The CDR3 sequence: CASSLAGGTGELFF. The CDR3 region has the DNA TGTGCCAGCAGCTTGGCAGGTGGTACCGGGGAGCTGTTTTTT.

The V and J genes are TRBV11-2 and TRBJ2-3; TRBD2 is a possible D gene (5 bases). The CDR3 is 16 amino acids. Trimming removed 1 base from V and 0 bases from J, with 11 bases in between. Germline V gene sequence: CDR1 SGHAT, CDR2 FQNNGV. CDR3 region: CASSLVGVGSTDTQYF. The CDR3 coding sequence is TGTGCCAGCAGCTTAGTCGGGGTCGGGAGCACAGATACGCAGTATTTT.

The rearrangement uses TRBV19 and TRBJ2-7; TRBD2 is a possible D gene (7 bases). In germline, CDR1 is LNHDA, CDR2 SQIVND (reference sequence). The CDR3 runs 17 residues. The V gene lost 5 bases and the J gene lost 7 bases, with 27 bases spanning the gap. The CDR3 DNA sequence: TGTGCCAGTAGTCAAACGGGAAGGGGGGGATCTCCGAAGGAGCAGTACTTC. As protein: CASSQTGRGGSPKEQYF.

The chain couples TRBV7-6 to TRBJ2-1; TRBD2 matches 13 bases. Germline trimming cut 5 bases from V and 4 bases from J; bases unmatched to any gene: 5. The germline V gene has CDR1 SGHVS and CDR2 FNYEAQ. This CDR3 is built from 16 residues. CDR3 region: CASSAETSGGYNEQFF. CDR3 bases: TGTGCCAGCAGCGCGGAGACTAGCGGGGGGTACAATGAGCAGTTCTTC. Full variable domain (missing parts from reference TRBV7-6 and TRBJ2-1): GAGVSQSPRYKVTKRGQDVALRCDPISGHVSLYWYRQALGQGPEFLTYFNYEAQQDKSGLPNDRFSAERPEGSISTLTIQRTEQRDSAMYRCASSAETSGGYNEQFFGPGTRLTVL.

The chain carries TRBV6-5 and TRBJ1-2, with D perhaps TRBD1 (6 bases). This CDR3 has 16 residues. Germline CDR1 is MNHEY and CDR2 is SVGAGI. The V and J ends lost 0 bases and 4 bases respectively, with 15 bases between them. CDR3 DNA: TGTGCCAGCAGTTACTCGTCAGGGGCGGGCGGCTATGGCTACACCTTC. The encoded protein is CASSYSSGAGGYGYTF.

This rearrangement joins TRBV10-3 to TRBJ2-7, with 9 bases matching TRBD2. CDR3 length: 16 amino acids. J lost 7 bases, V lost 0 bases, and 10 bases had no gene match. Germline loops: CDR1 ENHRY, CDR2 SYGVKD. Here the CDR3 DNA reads TGTGCCATCAGTGAGTCGAGGGCGGGGGGGCCGCGAGAGCAGTACTTC. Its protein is CAISESRAGGPREQYF.

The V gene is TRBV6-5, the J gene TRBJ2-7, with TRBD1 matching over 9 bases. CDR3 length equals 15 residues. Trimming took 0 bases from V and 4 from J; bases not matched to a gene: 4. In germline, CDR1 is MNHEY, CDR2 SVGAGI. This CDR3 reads CASSYSGQGGYEQYF. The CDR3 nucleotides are TGTGCCAGCAGTTACTCGGGACAGGGCGGATACGAGCAGTACTTC.

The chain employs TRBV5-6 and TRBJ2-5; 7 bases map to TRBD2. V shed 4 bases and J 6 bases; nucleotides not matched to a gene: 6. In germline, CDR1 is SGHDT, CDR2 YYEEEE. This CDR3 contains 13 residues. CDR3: CASSPRGGKTQYF. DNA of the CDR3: TGTGCCAGCAGCCCCCGCGGGGGTAAGACCCAGTACTTC.

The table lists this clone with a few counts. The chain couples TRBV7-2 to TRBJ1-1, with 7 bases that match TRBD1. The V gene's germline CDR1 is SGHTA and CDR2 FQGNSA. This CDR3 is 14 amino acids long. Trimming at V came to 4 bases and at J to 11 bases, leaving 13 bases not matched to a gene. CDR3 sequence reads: CASSSHRDSGGAFF. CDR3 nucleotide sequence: TGTGCCAGCAGCTCGCACCGGGACAGCGGTGGGGCTTTCTTT.

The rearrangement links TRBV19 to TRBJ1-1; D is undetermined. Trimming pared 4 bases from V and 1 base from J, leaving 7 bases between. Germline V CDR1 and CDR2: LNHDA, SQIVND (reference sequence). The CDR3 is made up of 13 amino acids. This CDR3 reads CASSKPGNTEAFF. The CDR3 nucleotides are TGTGCCAGTAGTAAACCCGGGAACACTGAAGCTTTCTTT.

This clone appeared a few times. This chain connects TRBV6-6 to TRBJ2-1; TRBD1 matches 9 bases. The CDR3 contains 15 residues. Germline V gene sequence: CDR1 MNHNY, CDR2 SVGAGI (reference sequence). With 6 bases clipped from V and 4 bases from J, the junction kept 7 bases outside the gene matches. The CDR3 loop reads CASSSRDRVYNEQFF. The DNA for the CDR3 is TGTGCCAGCAGCTCACGGGACAGGGTATACAATGAGCAGTTCTTC.

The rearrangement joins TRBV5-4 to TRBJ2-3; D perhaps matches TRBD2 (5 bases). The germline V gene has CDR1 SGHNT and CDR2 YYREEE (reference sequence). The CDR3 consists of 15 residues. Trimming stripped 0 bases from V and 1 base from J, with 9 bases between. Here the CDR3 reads CASSLEGVGTDTQYF. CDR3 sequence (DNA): TGTGCCAGCAGCTTGGAGGGAGTCGGCACAGATACGCAGTATTTT.

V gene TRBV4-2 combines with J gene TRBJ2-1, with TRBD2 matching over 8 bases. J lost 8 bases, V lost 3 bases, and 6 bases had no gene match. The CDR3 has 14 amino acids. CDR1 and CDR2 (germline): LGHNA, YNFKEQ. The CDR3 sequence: CASSHRLARDEQFF. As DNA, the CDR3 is TGTGCCAGCAGCCACAGACTAGCGAGAGATGAGCAGTTCTTC.

CDR3 loop: CASSQAGTGGSPLHF. The CDR3 region has the DNA TGCGCCAGCAGCCAAGCCGGGACAGGGGGCTCACCCCTCCACTTT. The V call is TRBV4-3, the J call TRBJ1-6; 12 nucleotides align to TRBD1. Germline V CDR1 and CDR2: LGHNA, YSLEER. CDR3 length equals 15 residues. Losses at the gene ends were 1 base for V and 10 bases for J; bases not matched to a gene: 2.

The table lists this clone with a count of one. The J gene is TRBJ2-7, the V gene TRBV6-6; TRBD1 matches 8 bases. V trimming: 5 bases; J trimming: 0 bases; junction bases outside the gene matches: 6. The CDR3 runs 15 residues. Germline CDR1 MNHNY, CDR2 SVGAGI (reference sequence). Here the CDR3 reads CASSATGASSYEQYF. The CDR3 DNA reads TGTGCCAGCAGTGCGACAGGGGCGAGCTCCTACGAGCAGTACTTC.

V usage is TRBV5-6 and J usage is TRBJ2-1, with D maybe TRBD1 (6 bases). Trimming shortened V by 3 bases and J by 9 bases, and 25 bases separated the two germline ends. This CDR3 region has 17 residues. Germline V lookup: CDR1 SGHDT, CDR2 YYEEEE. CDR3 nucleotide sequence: TGTGCCAGCAGCTGGACCCCCAACAGGGCGGCGGTGAGTGAGCAGTTCTTC. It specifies CASSWTPNRAAVSEQFF.

The CDR3 sequence: CASSINSRVTEAFF. The CDR3, as DNA: TGTGCCAGTAGTATCAATAGCAGGGTGACTGAAGCTTTCTTT. The V gene is TRBV19, the J gene TRBJ1-1; TRBD1 might be the D (5 bases). The CDR3 length is 14 residues. CDR1 and CDR2 (germline): LNHDA, SQIVND (reference sequence). V lost 3 bases, J lost 5 bases, and 13 bases lay in between.

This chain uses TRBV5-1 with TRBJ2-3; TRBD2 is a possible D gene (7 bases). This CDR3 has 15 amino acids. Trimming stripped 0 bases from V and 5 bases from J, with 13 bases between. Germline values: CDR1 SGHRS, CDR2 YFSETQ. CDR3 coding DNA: TGCGCCAGCAGCTTGGAGGGGGGGGCGCGAGATACGCAGTATTTT. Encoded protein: CASSLEGGARDTQYF.